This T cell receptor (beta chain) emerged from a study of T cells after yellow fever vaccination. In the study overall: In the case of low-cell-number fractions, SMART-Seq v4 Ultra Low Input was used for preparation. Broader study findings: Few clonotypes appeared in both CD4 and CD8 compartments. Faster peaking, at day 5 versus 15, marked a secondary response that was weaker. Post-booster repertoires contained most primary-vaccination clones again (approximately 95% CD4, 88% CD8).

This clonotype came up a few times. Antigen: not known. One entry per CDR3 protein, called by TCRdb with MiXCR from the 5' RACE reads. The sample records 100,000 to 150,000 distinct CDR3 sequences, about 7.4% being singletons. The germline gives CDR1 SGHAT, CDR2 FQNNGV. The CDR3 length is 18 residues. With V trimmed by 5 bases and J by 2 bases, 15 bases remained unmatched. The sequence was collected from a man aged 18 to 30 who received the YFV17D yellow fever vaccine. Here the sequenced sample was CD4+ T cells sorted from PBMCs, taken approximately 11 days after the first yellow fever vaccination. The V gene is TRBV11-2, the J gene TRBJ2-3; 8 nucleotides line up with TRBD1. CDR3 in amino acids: CASSTSPGGHTPTDTQYF. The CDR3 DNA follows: TGTGCCAGCAGCACCAGCCCAGGGGGCCACACTCCCACAGATACGCAGTATTTT.